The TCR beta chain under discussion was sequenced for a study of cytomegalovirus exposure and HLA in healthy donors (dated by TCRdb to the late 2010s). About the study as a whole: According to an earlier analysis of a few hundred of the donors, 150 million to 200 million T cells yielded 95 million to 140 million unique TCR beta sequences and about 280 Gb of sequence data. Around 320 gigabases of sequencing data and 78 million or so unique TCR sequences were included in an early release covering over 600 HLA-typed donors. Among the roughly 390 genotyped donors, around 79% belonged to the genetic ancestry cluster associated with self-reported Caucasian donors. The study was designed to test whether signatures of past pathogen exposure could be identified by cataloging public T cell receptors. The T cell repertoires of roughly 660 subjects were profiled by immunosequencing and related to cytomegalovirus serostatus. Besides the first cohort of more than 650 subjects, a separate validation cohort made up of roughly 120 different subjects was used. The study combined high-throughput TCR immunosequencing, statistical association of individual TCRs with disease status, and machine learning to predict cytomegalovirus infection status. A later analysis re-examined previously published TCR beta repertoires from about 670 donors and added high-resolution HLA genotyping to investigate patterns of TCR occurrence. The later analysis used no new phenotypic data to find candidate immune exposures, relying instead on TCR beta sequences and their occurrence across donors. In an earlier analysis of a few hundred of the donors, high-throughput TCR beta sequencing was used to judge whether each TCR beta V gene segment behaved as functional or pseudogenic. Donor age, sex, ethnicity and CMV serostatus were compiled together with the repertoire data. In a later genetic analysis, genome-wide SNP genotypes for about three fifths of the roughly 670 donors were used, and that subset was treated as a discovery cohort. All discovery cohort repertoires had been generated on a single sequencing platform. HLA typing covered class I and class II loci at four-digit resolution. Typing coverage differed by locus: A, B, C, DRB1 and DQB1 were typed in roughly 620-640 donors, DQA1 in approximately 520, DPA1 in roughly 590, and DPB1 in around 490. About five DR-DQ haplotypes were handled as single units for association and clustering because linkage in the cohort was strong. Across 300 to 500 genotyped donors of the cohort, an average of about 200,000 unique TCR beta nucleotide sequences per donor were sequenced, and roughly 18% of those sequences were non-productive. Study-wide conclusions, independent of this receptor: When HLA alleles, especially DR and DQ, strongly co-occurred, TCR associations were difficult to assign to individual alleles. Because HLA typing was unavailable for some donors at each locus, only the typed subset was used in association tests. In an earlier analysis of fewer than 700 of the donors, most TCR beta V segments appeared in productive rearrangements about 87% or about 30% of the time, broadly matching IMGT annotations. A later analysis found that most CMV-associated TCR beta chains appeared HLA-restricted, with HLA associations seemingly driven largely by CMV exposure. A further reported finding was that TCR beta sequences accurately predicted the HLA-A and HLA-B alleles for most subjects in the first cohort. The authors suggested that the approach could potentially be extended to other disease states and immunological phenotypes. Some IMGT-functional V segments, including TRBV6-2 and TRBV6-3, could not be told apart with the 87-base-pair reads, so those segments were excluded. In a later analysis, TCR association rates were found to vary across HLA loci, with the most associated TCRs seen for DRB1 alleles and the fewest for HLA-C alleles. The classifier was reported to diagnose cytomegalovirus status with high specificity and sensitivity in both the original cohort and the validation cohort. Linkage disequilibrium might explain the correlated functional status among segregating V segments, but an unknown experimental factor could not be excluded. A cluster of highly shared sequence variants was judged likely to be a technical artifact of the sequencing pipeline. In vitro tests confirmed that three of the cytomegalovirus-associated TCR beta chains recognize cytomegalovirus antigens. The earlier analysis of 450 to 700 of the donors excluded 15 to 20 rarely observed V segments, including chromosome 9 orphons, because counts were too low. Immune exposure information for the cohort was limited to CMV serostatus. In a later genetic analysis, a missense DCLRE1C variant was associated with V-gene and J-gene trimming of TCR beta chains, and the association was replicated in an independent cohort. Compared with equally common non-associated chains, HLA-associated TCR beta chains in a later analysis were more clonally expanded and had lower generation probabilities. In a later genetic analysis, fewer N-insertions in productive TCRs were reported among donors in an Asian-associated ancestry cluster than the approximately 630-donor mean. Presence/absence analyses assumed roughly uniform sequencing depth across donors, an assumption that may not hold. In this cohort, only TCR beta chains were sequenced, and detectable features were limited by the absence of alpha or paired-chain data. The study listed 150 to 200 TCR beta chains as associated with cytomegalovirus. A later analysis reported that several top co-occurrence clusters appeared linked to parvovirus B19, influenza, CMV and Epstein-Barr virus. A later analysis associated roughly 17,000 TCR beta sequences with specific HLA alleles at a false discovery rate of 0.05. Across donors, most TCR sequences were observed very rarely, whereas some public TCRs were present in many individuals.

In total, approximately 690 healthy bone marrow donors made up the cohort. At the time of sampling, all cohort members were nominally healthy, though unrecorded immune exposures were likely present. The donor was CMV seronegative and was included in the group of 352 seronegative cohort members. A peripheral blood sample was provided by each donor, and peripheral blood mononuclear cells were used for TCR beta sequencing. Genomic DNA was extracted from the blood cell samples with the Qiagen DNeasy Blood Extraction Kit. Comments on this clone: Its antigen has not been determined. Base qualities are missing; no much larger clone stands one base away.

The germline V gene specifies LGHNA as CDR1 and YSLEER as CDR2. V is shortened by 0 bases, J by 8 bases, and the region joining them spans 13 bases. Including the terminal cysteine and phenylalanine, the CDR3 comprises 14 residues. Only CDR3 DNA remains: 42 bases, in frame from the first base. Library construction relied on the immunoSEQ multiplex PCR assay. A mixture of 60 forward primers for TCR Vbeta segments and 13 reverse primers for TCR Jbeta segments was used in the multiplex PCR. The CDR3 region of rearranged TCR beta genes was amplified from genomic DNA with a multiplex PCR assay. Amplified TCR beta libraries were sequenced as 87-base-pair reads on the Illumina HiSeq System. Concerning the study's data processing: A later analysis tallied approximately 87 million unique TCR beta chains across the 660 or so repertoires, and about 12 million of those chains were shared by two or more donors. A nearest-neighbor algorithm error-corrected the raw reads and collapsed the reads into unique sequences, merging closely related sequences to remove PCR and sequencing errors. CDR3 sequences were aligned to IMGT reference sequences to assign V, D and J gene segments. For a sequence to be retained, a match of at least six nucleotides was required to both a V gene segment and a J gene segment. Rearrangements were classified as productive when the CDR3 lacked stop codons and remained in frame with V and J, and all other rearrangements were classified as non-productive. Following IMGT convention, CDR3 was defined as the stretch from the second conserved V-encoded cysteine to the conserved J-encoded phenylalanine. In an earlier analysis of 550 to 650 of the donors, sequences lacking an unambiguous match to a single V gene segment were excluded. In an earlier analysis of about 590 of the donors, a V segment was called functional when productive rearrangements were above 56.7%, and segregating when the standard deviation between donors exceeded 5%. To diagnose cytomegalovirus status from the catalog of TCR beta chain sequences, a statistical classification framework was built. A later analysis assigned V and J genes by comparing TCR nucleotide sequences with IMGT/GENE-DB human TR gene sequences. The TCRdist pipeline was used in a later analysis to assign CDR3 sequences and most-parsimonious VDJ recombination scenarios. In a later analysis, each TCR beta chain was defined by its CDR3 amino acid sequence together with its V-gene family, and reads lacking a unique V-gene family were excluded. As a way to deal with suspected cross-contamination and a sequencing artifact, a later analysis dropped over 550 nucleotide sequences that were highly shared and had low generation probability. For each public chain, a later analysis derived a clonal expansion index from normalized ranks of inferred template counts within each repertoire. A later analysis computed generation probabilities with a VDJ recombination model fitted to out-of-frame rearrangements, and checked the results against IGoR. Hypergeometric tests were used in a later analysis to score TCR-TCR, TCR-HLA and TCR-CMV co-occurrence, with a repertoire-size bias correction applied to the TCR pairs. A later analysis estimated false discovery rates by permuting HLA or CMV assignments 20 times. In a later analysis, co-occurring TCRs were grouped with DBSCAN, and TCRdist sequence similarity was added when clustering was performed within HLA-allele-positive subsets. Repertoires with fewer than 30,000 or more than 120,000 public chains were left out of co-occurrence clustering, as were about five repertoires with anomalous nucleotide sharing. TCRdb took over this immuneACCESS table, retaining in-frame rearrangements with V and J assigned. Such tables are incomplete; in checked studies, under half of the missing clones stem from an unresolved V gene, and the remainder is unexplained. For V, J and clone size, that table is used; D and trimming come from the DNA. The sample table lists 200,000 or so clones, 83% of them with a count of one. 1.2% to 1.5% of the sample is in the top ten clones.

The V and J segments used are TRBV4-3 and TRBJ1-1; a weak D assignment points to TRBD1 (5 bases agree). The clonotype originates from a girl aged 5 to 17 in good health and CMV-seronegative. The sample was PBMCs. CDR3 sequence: CASSQEGSGGEAFF. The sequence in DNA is TGCGCCAGCAGCCAAGAGGGGAGTGGGGGGGAAGCTTTCTTT.